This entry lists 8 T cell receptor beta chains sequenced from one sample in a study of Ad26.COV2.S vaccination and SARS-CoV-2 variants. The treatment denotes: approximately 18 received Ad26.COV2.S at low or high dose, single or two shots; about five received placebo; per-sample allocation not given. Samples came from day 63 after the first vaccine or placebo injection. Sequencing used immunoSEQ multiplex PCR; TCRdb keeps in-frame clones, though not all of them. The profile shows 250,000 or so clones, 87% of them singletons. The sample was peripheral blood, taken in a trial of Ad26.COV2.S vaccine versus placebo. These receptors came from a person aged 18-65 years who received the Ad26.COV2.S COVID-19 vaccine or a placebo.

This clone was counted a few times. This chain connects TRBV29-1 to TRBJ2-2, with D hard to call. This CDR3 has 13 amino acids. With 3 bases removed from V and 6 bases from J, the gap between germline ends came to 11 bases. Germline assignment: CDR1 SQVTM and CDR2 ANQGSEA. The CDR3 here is CSVEQDRAGELFF. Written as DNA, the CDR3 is TGCAGCGTTGAGCAGGACCGGGCCGGGGAGCTGTTTTTT.

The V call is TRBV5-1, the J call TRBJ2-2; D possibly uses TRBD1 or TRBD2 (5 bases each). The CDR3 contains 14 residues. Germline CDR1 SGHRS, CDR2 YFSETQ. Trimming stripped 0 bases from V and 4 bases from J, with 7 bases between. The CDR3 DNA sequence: TGCGCCAGCAGCTTGGTTGGGGGCACCGGGGAGCTGTTTTTT. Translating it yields CASSLVGGTGELFF.

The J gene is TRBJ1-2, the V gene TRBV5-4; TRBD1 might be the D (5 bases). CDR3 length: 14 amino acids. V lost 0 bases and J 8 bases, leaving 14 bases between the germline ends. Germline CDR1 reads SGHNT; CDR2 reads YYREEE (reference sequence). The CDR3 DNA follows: TGTGCCAGCAGCTTGGAGAGGACATCCCGGGGCTACACCTTC. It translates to CASSLERTSRGYTF.

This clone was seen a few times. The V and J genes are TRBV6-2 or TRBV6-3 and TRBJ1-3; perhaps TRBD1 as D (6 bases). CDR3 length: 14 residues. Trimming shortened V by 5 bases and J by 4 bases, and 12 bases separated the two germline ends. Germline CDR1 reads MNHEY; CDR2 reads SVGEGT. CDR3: CASSRTESGNTIYF. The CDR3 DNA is TGTGCCAGCAGTCGGACAGAGTCGGGAAACACCATATATTTT.

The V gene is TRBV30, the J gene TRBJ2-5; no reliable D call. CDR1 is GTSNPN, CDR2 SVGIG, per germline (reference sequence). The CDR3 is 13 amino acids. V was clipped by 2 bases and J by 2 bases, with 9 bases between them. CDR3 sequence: CAWSLGLQETQYF. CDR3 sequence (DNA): TGTGCCTGGAGTTTAGGGCTGCAAGAGACCCAGTACTTC.

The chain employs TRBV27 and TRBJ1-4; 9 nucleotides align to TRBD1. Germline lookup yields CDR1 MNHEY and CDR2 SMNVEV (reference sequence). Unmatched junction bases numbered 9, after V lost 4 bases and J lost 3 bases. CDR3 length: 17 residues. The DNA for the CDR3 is TGTGCCAGCAGTTCCCACAGGGGGCCGTTGGCTAATGAAAAACTGTTTTTT. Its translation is CASSSHRGPLANEKLFF.

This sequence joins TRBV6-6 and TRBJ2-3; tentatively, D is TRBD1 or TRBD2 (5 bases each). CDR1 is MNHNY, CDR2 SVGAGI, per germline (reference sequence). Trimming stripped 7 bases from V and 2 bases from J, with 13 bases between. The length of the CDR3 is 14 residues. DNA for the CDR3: TGTGCCAGCACCCGTGAGGGGCTCACAGATACGCAGTATTTT. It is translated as CASTREGLTDTQYF.

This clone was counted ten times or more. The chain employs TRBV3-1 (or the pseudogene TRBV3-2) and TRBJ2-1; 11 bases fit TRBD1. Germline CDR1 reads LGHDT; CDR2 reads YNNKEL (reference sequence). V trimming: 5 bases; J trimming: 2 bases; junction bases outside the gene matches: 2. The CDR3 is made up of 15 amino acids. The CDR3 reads CASSSGQGAYNEQFF. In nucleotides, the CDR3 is TGTGCCAGCAGCTCGGGACAGGGGGCCTACAATGAGCAGTTCTTC.